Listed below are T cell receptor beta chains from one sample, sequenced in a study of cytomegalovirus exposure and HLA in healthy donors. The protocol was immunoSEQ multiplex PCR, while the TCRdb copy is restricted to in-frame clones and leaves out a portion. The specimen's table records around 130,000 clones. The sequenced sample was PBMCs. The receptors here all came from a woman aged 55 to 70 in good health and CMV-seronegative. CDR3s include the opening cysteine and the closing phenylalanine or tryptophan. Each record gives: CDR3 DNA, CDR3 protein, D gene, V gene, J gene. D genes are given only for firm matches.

TGTGCCAGCAGCTCACCCGGGACTAGCGGCTCCTACGAGCAGTACTTC	CASSSPGTSGSYEQYF	TRBD2	TRBV7-9	TRBJ2-7
TGTGCCAGCAGTCGGAGCAGGGGCCATCGTCTCCACTTT	CASSRSRGHRLHF	NA	TRBV25-1	TRBJ1-6
TGTGCCAGCAGCTCTCTAGCGAGGGCAGAGGACACTGAAGCTTTCTTT	CASSSLARAEDTEAFF	NA	TRBV11-2	TRBJ1-1
TGTGCCAGCAGCGTAGGGGATAGCGGGAGGGTAAGCGAGCAGTACTTC	CASSVGDSGRVSEQYF	TRBD2	TRBV9	TRBJ2-7
TGTGCCAGCAGTTTATTGGGGGGGGCCGGCACCAATCAGCCCCAGCATTTT	CASSLLGGAGTNQPQHF	NA	TRBV27	TRBJ1-5
TGTGCCAGCAGTGTACGGGGGTCCGGGGAGCTGTTTTTT	CASSVRGSGELFF	NA	TRBV6-1	TRBJ2-2
TGTGCCAGCTCGCTGCCGGGACAGGGGGCGGGGACCTTC	CASSLPGQGAGTF	TRBD1	TRBV18	TRBJ1-2
TGTGCCAGCAGTTCAGGATCGATCGTCACTGAAGCTTTCTTT	CASSSGSIVTEAFF	NA	TRBV6-5	TRBJ1-1
TGTGCCAGCTCCATGGGGGCGTATAGCAATCAGCCCCAGCATTTT	CASSMGAYSNQPQHF	NA	TRBV6-1	TRBJ1-5
TGTGCCAGCTCACCCGCAGCAGATACGCAGTATTTT	CASSPAADTQYF	NA	TRBV18	TRBJ2-3
TGCGCCAGCAGTTCAGACAGAGTTAATGAAAAACTGTTTTTT	CASSSDRVNEKLFF	NA	TRBV5-1	TRBJ1-4
TGTGCCAGCAGACCCGGACAGGGTAGAGGCTATGGCTACACCTTC	CASRPGQGRGYGYTF	TRBD1	TRBV28	TRBJ1-2
TGTGCCAGCAGTCTCTCAGGGGTGGAGAGCACTGAAGCTTTCTTT	CASSLSGVESTEAFF	NA	TRBV2	TRBJ1-1
TGCGCCAGCAGCTTGGGACAGATCTCCTACGAGCAGTACTTC	CASSLGQISYEQYF	NA	TRBV5-1	TRBJ2-7
TGTGCCAGCAGCCGCCCCAGGACTACCGGGGGGGATACGCAGTATTTT	CASSRPRTTGGDTQYF	TRBD2	TRBV11-2	TRBJ2-3
TGTGCCAGCAGCTCGACAGTGGTAAATGAGCAGTTCTTC	CASSSTVVNEQFF	NA	TRBV7-9	TRBJ2-1
TGTGCCAGCACCCAAGACAGATCACGGTCAGAGACCCAGTACTTC	CASTQDRSRSETQYF	NA	TRBV6-6	TRBJ2-5
TGTGCCAGCAGCGTAGTTGGGGGGAGCACAGATACGCAGTATTTT	CASSVVGGSTDTQYF	NA	TRBV9	TRBJ2-3
TGCGCCAGCAGCCCGGGACTAGCGGAAGGGGAGACCCAGTACTTC	CASSPGLAEGETQYF	TRBD2	TRBV5-1	TRBJ2-5
TGTGCCAGCACCCCGGACAGGGCTGGAAACACCATATATTTT	CASTPDRAGNTIYF	TRBD1	TRBV28	TRBJ1-3
TGTGCCAGCAGCTTTAGCGAGGACACTGAAGCTTTCTTT	CASSFSEDTEAFF	NA	TRBV11-3	TRBJ1-1
TGTGCCACCCGGCGGGGTAGTAATGAAAAACTGTTTTTT	CATRRGSNEKLFF	NA	TRBV2	TRBJ1-4
TGTGCCAGCAGCGTAGATCGGGGGGAACAGGACGGCTACACCTTC	CASSVDRGEQDGYTF	NA	TRBV9	TRBJ1-2
TGTGCCAGTAGTATAGCGTGGGACAGGGCAGGAGAGCAGTTCTTC	CASSIAWDRAGEQFF	TRBD1	TRBV19	TRBJ2-1
TGTGCCACCAGCAGAGATCCGACAGACCGAGAGACCCAGTACTTC	CATSRDPTDRETQYF	NA	TRBV15	TRBJ2-5
TGTGCTAGTGGTTTGGGACAGGGAGCAGCTTTCTTT	CASGLGQGAAFF	TRBD1	TRBV12-5	TRBJ1-1
TGTGCCAGCAGCGTAGTTGCGGAGCGGAGCGGCTCCTACAATGAGCAGTTCTTC	CASSVVAERSGSYNEQFF	NA	TRBV9	TRBJ2-1
TGTGCCAGCAGGGCGGGCTATACCGGGGAGCTGTTTTTT	CASRAGYTGELFF	NA	TRBV6-1	TRBJ2-2
TGCGCCAGCAGCCAACAAGACAGGAGGATTAATGAAAAACTGTTTTTT	CASSQQDRRINEKLFF	NA	TRBV4-1	TRBJ1-4